Following are 27 T cell receptor beta chains from one sample sequenced in a study of CD8 T cells in ankylosing spondylitis. Findings and caveats of the study: Characteristic of ankylosing spondylitis blood, it appeared, was a TCR beta motif comprising several highly homologous variants.

No antigens are known for them. TCRdb itself ran the 5' RACE reads through MiXCR, one entry per CDR3 protein. The top ten hold almost 7% of the sample, which has just under 550,000 distinct CDR3 sequences, more than 9.5% seen once. The specimen was blood, either unsorted or a sorted T cell fraction (not recorded which). The source is a male donor with ankylosing spondylitis.

The V gene is TRBV12-3 or TRBV12-4, the J gene TRBJ2-2, with 9 bases matching TRBD1. Germline trimming cut 1 base from V and 4 bases from J; bases unmatched to any gene: 1. The CDR3 runs 15 residues. CDR3 DNA: TGTGCCAGCAGTTTAGGGACAGGGGCCACCGGGGAGCTGTTTTTT. It translates to CASSLGTGATGELFF.

This chain connects TRBV4-2 to TRBJ2-6, with D tentatively TRBD2 (6 bases). Germline V lookup: CDR1 LGHNA, CDR2 YNFKEQ. The CDR3 contains 17 residues. The ends were cut back, 3 bases at V and 0 bases at J, with 12 bases in the middle. The CDR3 DNA reads as TGTGCCAGCAGCCAGAACGGACTAAGCTCTGGGGCCAACGTCCTGACTTTC. The encoded protein is CASSQNGLSSGANVLTF.

This clonotype has only a few counts. The rearrangement links TRBV10-3 to TRBJ2-3, with D possibly called TRBD1 or TRBD2 (10 bases each). The CDR3 has 20 amino acids. Germline loops: CDR1 ENHRY, CDR2 SYGVKD. V was trimmed by 4 bases and J by 5 bases, leaving 31 bases between them. CDR3 bases: TGTGCCATCAGTGGCGGTGACAGGGGGCGAGCGGGAGGGCCTGGAGATACGCAGTATTTT. Translated, it gives CAISGGDRGRAGGPGDTQYF.

The chain recombines TRBV12-3 or TRBV12-4 with TRBJ1-5, with unresolved D. The CDR3 runs 15 residues. V was cut by 4 bases and J by 0 bases, with 10 bases left in between. CDR3 sequence (DNA): TGTGCCAGCAGTTCCCAGACTAATAGCAATCAGCCCCAGCATTTT. Encoded protein: CASSSQTNSNQPQHF.

This clonotype was seen ten or more times. The J gene is TRBJ1-5, the V gene TRBV12-3 or TRBV12-4, with 8 positions matching TRBD1. V was clipped by 4 bases and J by 4 bases; unmatched bases: 6. The CDR3 totals 15 residues. DNA of the CDR3: TGTGCCAGCAGTTCACAGGGGGGAAAGAATCAGCCCCAGCATTTT. It encodes CASSSQGGKNQPQHF.

This clonotype occurred many times. Its ends do not fully match the called genes, so a read error is possible. The J gene is TRBJ1-1, the V gene TRBV5-1, with TRBD1 matching 8 bases. The CDR3 length is 13 residues. Germline V gene lookup returns CDR1 SGHRS and CDR2 YFSETQ. DNA for the CDR3: TGTGCCAGCAGTTTGGGACAGGACACTGAAGCTTTCTTT. Its protein is CASSLGQDTEAFF.

The V and J genes are TRBV6-1 and TRBJ2-5; TRBD2 matches at 9 bases. Trimming took 8 bases from V and 0 from J; bases not matched to a gene: 1. The CDR3 has 13 amino acids. Germline CDR1 MNHNS, CDR2 SASEGT. CDR3 in DNA: TGTGCCAGCGTAGCGGGAGACCAAGAGACCCAGTACTTC. It is translated as CASVAGDQETQYF.

The chain links TRBV6-6 to TRBJ1-1, with a possible D match to TRBD1 (5 bases). The CDR3 loop spans 12 amino acids. Trimming stripped 8 bases from V and 7 bases from J, with 14 bases between. Per germline, CDR1 MNHNY and CDR2 SVGAGI (reference sequence). CDR3 in amino acids: CASLERGHEAFF. The CDR3 DNA reads as TGTGCCAGCCTTGAGAGGGGCCATGAAGCTTTCTTT.

This chain links TRBV29-1 with TRBJ1-1; a weak D match, TRBD1 (5 bases). The germline gives CDR1 SQVTM, CDR2 ANQGSEA. This CDR3 has 13 amino acids. Deletions cut 4 bases from V and 0 bases from J, with 9 bases between. CDR3 region: CSVAQVMNTEAFF. CDR3 nucleotide sequence: TGCAGCGTTGCACAGGTCATGAACACTGAAGCTTTCTTT.

The rearrangement uses TRBV28 and TRBJ2-7, with TRBD1 as a possible D gene (5 bases). Germline V gene lookup returns CDR1 MDHEN and CDR2 SYDVKM. Trimming cost V 7 bases and J 5 bases, with 15 bases left between them. This CDR3 is 13 amino acids long. As DNA, the CDR3 is TGTGCCAGCACCTCCCCAGGGTGGCACGAGCAGTACGTC. Protein: CASTSPGWHEQYV.

This clonotype was seen only a few times. The chain uses TRBV5-1 and TRBJ2-5; 8 nucleotides match TRBD1. This CDR3 has 14 amino acids. Germline V gene sequence: CDR1 SGHRS, CDR2 YFSETQ. The J segment lost 3 bases and the V segment lost 3 bases, leaving 4 bases of the junction unmatched. The CDR3 protein is CASSSGQEEETQYF. In nucleotides, the CDR3 is TGCGCCAGCAGCTCGGGACAGGAGGAAGAGACCCAGTACTTC. Using reference TRBV5-1 and TRBJ2-5 for the parts outside the CDR3, the full variable domain is KAGVTQTPRYLIKTRGQQVTLSCSPISGHRSVSWYQQTPGQGLQFLFEYFSETQRNKGNFPGRFSGRQFSNSRSEMNVSTLELGDSALYLCASSSGQEEETQYFGPGTRLLVL.

This clonotype was counted only a few times. The chain employs TRBV6-1 and TRBJ1-2; D possibly corresponds to TRBD1 (5 bases). The CDR3 spans 13 residues. Trimming pared 9 bases from V and 2 bases from J, leaving 13 bases between. Per the germline V gene, CDR1 is MNHNS and CDR2 is SASEGT. The CDR3 spells CASASTGNYGYTF. The CDR3 bases are TGTGCCAGTGCCAGTACAGGAAACTATGGCTACACCTTC.

This clonotype was observed many times. The chain joins TRBV7-2 to TRBJ2-1, with a tentative D call TRBD1 (5 bases). The CDR3 contains 15 residues. V shed 8 bases and J shed 0 bases, with 14 bases lying between them. The V gene's germline CDR1 is SGHTA and CDR2 FQGNSA. CDR3: CASSTGPSSYNEQFF. The CDR3 DNA reads TGTGCCAGCTCTACAGGTCCAAGCTCCTACAATGAGCAGTTCTTC.

This clonotype occurred a few times. CDR3 DNA sequence: TGTGCCTGGAGCCCGGGTGCTGGTGGAATTTCACCCCTCCACTTT. Its protein is CAWSPGAGGISPLHF. The chain employs TRBV30 and TRBJ1-6; no clear D. Germline V gene data show CDR1 as GTSNPN and CDR2 as SVGIG (reference sequence). Trimming took 3 bases from V and 9 from J, leaving 18 bases between them. The CDR3 consists of 15 residues. Full variable domain (missing parts from reference TRBV30 and TRBJ1-6): SQTIHQWPATLVQPVGSPLSLECTVEGTSNPNLYWYRQAAGRGLQLLFYSVGIGQISSEVPQNLSASRPQDRQFILSSKKLLLSDSGFYLCAWSPGAGGISPLHFGNGTRLTVT.

The table lists this clonotype with a few counts. The chain joins TRBV2 to TRBJ2-2; either TRBD1 or TRBD2 may supply D (5 bases each). Between the trimmed V and J ends, which lost 1 base and 1 base, there was a span of 10 bases. The CDR3 covers 16 residues. Germline CDR1 and CDR2: SNHLY and FYNNEI. CDR3 in amino acids: CASSEVGTENTGELFF. CDR3 nucleotides: TGTGCCAGCAGTGAAGTAGGGACCGAGAACACCGGGGAGCTGTTTTTT.

The rearrangement links TRBV2 to TRBJ1-5, with 9 bases aligning to TRBD1. Looked up from germline, CDR1 is SNHLY and CDR2 is FYNNEI. CDR3 length: 14 residues. Trimming at V came to 8 bases and at J to 7 bases, leaving 9 bases not matched to a gene. The CDR3 is CASGRTGAHQPQHF. In DNA form, the CDR3 reads TGTGCCAGCGGCCGGACAGGGGCACACCAGCCCCAGCATTTT.

At least ten counts were recorded for this clonotype. The chain has TRBV29-1 and TRBJ1-6, with D hard to call. Per the germline V gene, CDR1 is SQVTM and CDR2 is ANQGSEA. With 7 bases removed from V and 5 bases from J, the gap between germline ends came to 12 bases. This CDR3 has 13 amino acids. The CDR3 sequence: CSARTSNNSPLHF. CDR3 sequence (DNA): TGCAGCGCCCGGACCTCTAATAATTCACCCCTCCACTTT.

This clonotype was counted a few times. J is TRBJ2-3 and V is TRBV21-1; TRBD2 was called by the table and not checked on the DNA. TRBV21-1 is annotated as a pseudogene. The CDR3 loop spans 15 amino acids. CDR3 DNA: TGTGCCAATGGCAAGGCAGTTAAAAGCGGAGATACGCAGTATTTT. Translation: CANGKAVKSGDTQYF.

The chain is built from TRBV5-1 and TRBJ2-7; D possibly corresponds to TRBD1 (6 bases). V lost 4 bases to trimming and J lost 0 bases, with 14 bases between them. The CDR3 has 15 residues. The germline CDR1 and CDR2 sequences are SGHRS and YFSETQ. CDR3 amino acids: CASSPRTASSYEQYF. Here the CDR3 DNA reads TGCGCCAGCAGCCCCAGGACAGCAAGCTCCTACGAGCAGTACTTC.

CDR3 nucleotide sequence: TGCGCCAGCAGCTCAGGGACAGGAACTAGCACAGATACGCAGTATTTT. Its translation: CASSSGTGTSTDTQYF. The chain uses TRBV5-1 and TRBJ2-3, with TRBD1 matching 8 bases. Per germline, CDR1 SGHRS and CDR2 YFSETQ. The junction had 6 bases not matched to a gene; V was cut back by 3 bases and J by 0 bases. The CDR3 runs to 16 residues.

This clonotype was detected ten times or more. This rearrangement joins TRBV7-9 to TRBJ2-2, with D perhaps given as TRBD1 or TRBD2 (5 bases each). V gave up 5 bases and J gave up 6 bases, with 13 bases separating them. CDR1 and CDR2 from the germline V gene are SEHNR and FQNEAQ (reference sequence). There are 14 residues in the CDR3. The CDR3 nucleotides read TGTGCCAGCAGCCGGGACCTATCGTCCGGGGAGCTGTTTTTT. This translates into CASSRDLSSGELFF.

The CDR3 bases are TGCGCCAGCAGCTCGCTGAACAGGGGGCGCGGCTACACCTTC. Protein product: CASSSLNRGRGYTF. The V gene is TRBV5-1, the J gene TRBJ1-2; 9 bases align to TRBD1. The CDR3 is 14 amino acids. The germline V gene has CDR1 SGHRS and CDR2 YFSETQ. Losses at the gene ends were 3 bases for V and 8 bases for J; bases not matched to a gene: 8.

The chain links TRBV28 to TRBJ2-7; 9 bases map to TRBD1. This CDR3 spans 15 amino acids. The germline CDR1 and CDR2 sequences are MDHEN and SYDVKM. V shed 5 bases, J shed 6 bases, and the junction held 11 bases outside the gene matches. The CDR3 region is CASSPQGQGALEQYV. CDR3 sequence (DNA): TGTGCCAGCAGTCCACAGGGACAGGGAGCGCTCGAGCAGTACGTC.

This clonotype turned up a few times. The chain employs TRBV20-1 and TRBJ1-1; D possibly corresponds to TRBD1 (5 bases). The CDR3 is 13 residues long. Per the germline V gene, CDR1 is DFQATT and CDR2 is SNEGSKA (reference sequence). V was pared by 3 bases and J by 3 bases, with 11 bases between. CDR3 amino acids: CSARGRVDTEAFF. CDR3 nucleotide sequence: TGCAGTGCTAGGGGCAGGGTGGACACTGAAGCTTTCTTT.

This clonotype was seen more than once but under ten times. V and J are TRBV20-1 and TRBJ2-4; a weak D match, TRBD2 (5 bases). The V gene lost 1 base and the J gene lost 0 bases, with 13 bases spanning the gap. The CDR3 runs to 16 residues. Looked up from germline, CDR1 is DFQATT and CDR2 is SNEGSKA (reference sequence). The CDR3 region is CSARGTVVLAKNIQYF. DNA of the CDR3: TGCAGTGCTAGAGGGACTGTGGTACTAGCCAAAAACATTCAGTACTTC.

This clonotype was seen only a few times. The chain links TRBV29-1 to TRBJ1-3; D perhaps matches TRBD1 (5 bases). The V end was cut by 4 bases, the J end by 9 bases, with 16 bases between. The CDR3 consists of 13 residues. Germline-derived CDR1 and CDR2 are SQVTM and ANQGSEA. In DNA, the CDR3 is TGCAGCGTTGGAAGCTGGGGTCAGGGCACCATATATTTT. This sequence encodes CSVGSWGQGTIYF.

This clonotype was found many times. This sequence joins TRBV20-1 and TRBJ2-3; 10 nucleotides line up with TRBD2. CDR1 is DFQATT, CDR2 SNEGSKA, per germline (reference sequence). Trimming cost V 6 bases and J 2 bases; bases outside gene matches: 5. This CDR3 region has 14 residues. CDR3 residues: CSAPAGGATDTQYF. The CDR3 bases are TGCAGTGCCCCAGCGGGGGGGGCCACAGATACGCAGTATTTT.